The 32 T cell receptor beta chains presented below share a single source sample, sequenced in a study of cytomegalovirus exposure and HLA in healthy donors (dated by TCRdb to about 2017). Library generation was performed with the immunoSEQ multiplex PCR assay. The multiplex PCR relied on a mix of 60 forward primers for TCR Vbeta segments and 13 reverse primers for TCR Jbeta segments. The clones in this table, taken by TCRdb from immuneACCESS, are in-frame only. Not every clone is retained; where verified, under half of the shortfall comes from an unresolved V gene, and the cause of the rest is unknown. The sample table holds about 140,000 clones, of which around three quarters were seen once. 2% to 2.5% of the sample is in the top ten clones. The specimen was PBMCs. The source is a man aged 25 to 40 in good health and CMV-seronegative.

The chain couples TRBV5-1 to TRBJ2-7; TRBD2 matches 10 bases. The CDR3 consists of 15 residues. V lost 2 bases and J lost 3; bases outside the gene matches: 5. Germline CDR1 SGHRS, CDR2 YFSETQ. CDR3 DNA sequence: TGCGCCAGCAGCTTTGGTGCTAGCGGGAGCTACGAGCAGTACTTC. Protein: CASSFGASGSYEQYF.

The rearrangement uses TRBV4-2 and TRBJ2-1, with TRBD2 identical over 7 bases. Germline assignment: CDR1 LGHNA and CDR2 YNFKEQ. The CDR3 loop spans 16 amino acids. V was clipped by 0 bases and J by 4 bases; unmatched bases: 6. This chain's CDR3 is CASSQDWASGYNEQFF. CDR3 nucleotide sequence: TGTGCCAGCAGCCAAGATTGGGCTAGCGGATACAATGAGCAGTTCTTC.

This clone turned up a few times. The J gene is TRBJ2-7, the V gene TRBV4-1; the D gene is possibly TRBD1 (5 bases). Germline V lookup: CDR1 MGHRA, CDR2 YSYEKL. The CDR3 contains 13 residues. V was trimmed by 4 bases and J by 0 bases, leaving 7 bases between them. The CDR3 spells CASSPDNSYEQYF. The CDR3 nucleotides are TGCGCCAGCAGCCCGGACAACTCCTACGAGCAGTACTTC.

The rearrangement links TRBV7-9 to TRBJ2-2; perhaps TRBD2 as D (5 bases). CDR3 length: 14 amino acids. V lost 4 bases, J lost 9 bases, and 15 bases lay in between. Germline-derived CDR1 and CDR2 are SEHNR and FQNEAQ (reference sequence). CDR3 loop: CASSSSWRSRELFF. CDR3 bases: TGTGCCAGCAGCTCCTCCTGGAGGTCACGGGAGCTGTTTTTT. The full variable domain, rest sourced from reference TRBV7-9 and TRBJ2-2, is DTGVSQNPRHKITKRGQNVTFRCDPISEHNRLYWYRQTLGQGPEFLTYFQNEAQLEKSRLLSDRFSAERPKGSFSTLEIQRTEQGDSAMYLCASSSSWRSRELFFGEGSRLTVL.

DNA for the CDR3: TGTGCCAGCAGCTCGCAGCTACACAGGGATAGGTACGGTGGCTACACCTTC. Translation gives CASSSQLHRDRYGGYTF. The chain carries TRBV5-6 and TRBJ1-2, with D perhaps matching TRBD1 (6 bases). V was clipped by 3 bases and J by 7 bases, with 25 bases between them. The CDR3 has 17 residues. The germline V gene has CDR1 SGHDT and CDR2 YYEEEE.

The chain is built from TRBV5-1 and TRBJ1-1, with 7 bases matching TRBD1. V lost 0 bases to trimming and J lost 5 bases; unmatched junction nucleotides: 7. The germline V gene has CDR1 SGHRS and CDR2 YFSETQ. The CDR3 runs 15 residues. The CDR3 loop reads CASSLETGALTEAFF. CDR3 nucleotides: TGCGCCAGCAGCTTGGAAACAGGGGCCCTTACTGAAGCTTTCTTT.

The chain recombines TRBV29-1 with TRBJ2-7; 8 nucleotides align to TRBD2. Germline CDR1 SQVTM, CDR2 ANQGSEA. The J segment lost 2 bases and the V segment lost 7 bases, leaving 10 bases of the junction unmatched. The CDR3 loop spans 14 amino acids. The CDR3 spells CSAGLAGSPYEQYF. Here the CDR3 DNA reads TGCAGCGCCGGATTAGCGGGATCTCCCTACGAGCAGTACTTC.

CDR3 in DNA: TGCGCCAGCAGCATCGGGGAGGGCACAGATACGCAGTATTTT. Translated: CASSIGEGTDTQYF. The rearrangement uses TRBV5-1 and TRBJ2-3, with D possibly matching TRBD2 (6 bases). Germline-derived CDR1 and CDR2 are SGHRS and YFSETQ. CDR3 length equals 14 residues. Deletions cut 4 bases from V and 1 base from J, with 10 bases between.

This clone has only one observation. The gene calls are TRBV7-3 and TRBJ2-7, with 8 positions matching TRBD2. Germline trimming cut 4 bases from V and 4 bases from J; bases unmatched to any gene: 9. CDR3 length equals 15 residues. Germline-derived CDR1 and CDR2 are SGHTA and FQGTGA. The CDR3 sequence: CASSSNPGLGYEQYF. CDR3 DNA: TGTGCCAGCAGCTCGAATCCGGGACTAGGGTACGAGCAGTACTTC.

The CDR3 DNA sequence: TGTGCCAGCAGGACCGGGACAGGGGGCACAAAACTGTTTTTT. Its translation: CASRTGTGGTKLFF. The chain couples TRBV2 to TRBJ1-4, with TRBD1 matching 12 bases. The trim removed 6 bases at V and 10 bases at J, leaving 6 bases unmatched. This CDR3 is built from 14 residues. Germline CDR1 and CDR2: SNHLY and FYNNEI.

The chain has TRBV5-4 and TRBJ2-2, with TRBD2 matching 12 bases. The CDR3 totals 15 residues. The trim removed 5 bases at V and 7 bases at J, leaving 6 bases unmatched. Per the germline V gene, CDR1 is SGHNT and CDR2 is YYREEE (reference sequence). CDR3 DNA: TGTGCCAGCAGACCTAGCGGGAGGGCCGTCGGGGAGCTGTTTTTT. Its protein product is CASRPSGRAVGELFF.

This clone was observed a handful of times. This CDR3 is CASSLRGLTYEQYF. The CDR3 coding sequence is TGTGCCAGCAGTTTAAGGGGCCTCACCTACGAGCAGTACTTC. This chain connects TRBV6-1 to TRBJ2-7; TRBD1 is a possible D gene (5 bases). The V end lost 5 bases, the J end lost 2 bases, and 13 bases lay between the germline ends. The CDR3 totals 14 residues. CDR1 and CDR2 from the germline V gene are MNHNS and SASEGT.

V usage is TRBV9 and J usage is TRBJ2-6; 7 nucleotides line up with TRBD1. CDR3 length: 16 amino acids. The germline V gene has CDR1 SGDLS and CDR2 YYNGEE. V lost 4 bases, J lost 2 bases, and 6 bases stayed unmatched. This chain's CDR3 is CASSLGTAPGANVLTF. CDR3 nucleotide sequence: TGTGCCAGCAGCCTCGGGACAGCTCCTGGGGCCAACGTCCTGACTTTC.

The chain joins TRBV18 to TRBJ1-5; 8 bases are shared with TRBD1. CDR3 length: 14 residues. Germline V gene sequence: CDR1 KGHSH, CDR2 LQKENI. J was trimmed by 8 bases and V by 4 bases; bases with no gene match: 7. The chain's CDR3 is CASSRTTGEEPQHF. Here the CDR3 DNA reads TGTGCCAGCTCACGGACGACAGGGGAGGAGCCCCAGCATTTT.

DNA of the CDR3: TGCGCCAGCAGCCAAGATACCGGGGCTGGGGCCAACGTCCTGACTTTC. Translating it yields CASSQDTGAGANVLTF. V is TRBV4-1 and J is TRBJ2-6; D perhaps matches TRBD2 (5 bases). This CDR3 is 16 amino acids long. Germline loops: CDR1 MGHRA, CDR2 YSYEKL. V was cut by 0 bases and J by 2 bases, with 8 bases left in between.

The DNA of the CDR3 is TGTGCCAGCAGTCACGGGGCAGGGGAATCGGGCCCTGAAGCTTTCTTT. This codes for CASSHGAGESGPEAFF. The chain employs TRBV11-2 and TRBJ1-1; perhaps TRBD1 as D (6 bases). This CDR3 comprises 16 residues. Trimming removed 6 bases at V and 6 bases at J, with 23 bases between. Germline V gene data show CDR1 as SGHAT and CDR2 as FQNNGV.

The CDR3 region is CASSFGLPEVYEQYF. CDR3 nucleotides: TGTGCCAGCAGCTTTGGACTCCCCGAGGTCTACGAGCAGTACTTC. The chain carries TRBV11-2 and TRBJ2-7, with D possibly being TRBD2 (5 bases). The germline V gene has CDR1 SGHAT and CDR2 FQNNGV. This CDR3 has 15 residues. The V end lost 3 bases, the J end lost 3 bases, and 15 bases lay between the germline ends.

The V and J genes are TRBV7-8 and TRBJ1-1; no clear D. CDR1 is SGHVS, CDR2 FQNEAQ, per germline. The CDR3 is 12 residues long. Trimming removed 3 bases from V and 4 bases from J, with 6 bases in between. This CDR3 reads CASSFSGTEAFF. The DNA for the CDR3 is TGTGCCAGCAGCTTTTCGGGCACTGAAGCTTTCTTT.

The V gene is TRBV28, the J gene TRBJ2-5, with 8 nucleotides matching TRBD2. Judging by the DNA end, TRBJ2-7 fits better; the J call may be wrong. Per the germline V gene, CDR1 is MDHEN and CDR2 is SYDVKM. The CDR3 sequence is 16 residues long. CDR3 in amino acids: CASSFGGGFSSYEQYF. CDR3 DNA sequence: TGTGCCAGCAGTTTCGGGGGGGGGTTTAGCTCCTACGAGCAGTACTTC.

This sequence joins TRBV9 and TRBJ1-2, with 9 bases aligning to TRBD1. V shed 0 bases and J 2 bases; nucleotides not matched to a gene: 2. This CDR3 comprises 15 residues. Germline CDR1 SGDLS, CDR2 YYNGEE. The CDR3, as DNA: TGTGCCAGCAGCGTAGCCGGGACAGGGAACTATGGCTACACCTTC. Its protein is CASSVAGTGNYGYTF.

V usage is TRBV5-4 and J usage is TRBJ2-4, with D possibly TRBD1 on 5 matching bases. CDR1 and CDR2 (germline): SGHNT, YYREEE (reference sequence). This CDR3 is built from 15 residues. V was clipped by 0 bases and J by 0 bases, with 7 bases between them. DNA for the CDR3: TGTGCCAGCAGCTTGGATCAGGGAGCCAAAAACATTCAGTACTTC. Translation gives CASSLDQGAKNIQYF. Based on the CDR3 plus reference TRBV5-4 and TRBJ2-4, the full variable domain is ETGVTQSPTHLIKTRGQQVTLRCSSQSGHNTVSWYQQALGQGPQFIFQYYREEENGRGNFPPRFSGLQFPNYSSELNVNALELDDSALYLCASSLDQGAKNIQYFGAGTRLSVL.

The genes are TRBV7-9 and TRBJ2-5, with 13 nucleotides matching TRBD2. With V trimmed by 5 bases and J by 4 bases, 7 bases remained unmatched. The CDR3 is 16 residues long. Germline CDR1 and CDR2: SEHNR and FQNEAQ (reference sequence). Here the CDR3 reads CASSQPTSGRAETQYF. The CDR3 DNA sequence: TGTGCCAGCAGCCAACCTACTAGCGGGAGGGCAGAGACCCAGTACTTC.

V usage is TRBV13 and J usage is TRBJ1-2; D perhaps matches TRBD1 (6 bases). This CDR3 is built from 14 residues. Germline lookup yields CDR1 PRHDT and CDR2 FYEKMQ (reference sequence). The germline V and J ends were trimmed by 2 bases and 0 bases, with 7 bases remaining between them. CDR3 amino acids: CASSLQGTNYGYTF. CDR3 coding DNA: TGTGCCAGCAGCTTACAGGGGACTAACTATGGCTACACCTTC.

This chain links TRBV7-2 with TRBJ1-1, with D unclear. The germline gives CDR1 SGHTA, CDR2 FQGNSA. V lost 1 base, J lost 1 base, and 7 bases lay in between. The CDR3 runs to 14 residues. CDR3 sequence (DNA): TGTGCCAGCAGCTTAGGTCCCGGGAACACTGAAGCTTTCTTT. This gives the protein CASSLGPGNTEAFF.

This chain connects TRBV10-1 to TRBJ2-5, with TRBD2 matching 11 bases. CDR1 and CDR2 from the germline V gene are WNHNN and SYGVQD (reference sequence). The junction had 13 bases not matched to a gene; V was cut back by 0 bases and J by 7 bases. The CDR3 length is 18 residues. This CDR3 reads CASSESASGRPGGVTQYF. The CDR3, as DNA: TGCGCCAGCAGTGAGTCGGCTAGCGGGAGGCCCGGCGGCGTGACCCAGTACTTC.

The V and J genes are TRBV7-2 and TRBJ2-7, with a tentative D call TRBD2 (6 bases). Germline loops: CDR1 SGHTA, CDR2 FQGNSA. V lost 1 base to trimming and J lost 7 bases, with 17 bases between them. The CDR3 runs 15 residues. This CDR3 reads CASSLVGLKAGEQYF. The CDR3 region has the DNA TGTGCCAGCAGCTTAGTGGGACTTAAGGCGGGGGAGCAGTACTTC.

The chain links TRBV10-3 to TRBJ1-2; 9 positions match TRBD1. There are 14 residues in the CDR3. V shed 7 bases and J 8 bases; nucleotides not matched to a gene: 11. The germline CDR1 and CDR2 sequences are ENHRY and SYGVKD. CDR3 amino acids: CAITGTDRGTGYTF. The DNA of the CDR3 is TGTGCCATCACCGGGACGGACAGGGGAACCGGCTACACCTTC.

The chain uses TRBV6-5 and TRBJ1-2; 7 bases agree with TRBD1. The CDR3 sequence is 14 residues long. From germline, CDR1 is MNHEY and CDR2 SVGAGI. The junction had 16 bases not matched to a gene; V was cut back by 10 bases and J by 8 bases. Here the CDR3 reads CANTPQGGSGGYTF. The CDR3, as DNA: TGTGCCAACACCCCACAAGGGGGCTCGGGCGGCTACACCTTC.

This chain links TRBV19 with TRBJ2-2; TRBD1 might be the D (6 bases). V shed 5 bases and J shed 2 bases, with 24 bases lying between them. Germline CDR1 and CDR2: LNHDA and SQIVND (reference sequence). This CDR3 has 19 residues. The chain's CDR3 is CASSSTPGQETLNTGELFF. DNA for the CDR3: TGTGCCAGTAGTTCGACACCGGGACAAGAGACACTTAACACCGGGGAGCTGTTTTTT.

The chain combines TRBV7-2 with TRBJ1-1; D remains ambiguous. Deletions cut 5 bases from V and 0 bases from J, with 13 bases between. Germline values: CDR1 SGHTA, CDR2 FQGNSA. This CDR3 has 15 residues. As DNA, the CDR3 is TGTGCCAGCAGCCCCTTGGCGGGGATGAACACTGAAGCTTTCTTT. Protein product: CASSPLAGMNTEAFF.

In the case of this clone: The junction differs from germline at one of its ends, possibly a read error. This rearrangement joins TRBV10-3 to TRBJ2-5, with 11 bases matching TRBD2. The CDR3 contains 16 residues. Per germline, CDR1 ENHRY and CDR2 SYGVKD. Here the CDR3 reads CATSESTSGVRETQYF. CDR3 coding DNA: TGTGCCACCAGTGAGTCGACTAGCGGGGTTCGAGAGACCCAGTACTTC.

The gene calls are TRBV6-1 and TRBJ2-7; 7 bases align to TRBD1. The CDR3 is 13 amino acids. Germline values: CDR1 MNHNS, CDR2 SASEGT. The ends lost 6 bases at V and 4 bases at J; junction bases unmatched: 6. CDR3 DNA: TGTGCCAGCAGAGGGACAGCAATATACGAGCAGTACTTC. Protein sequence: CASRGTAIYEQYF.